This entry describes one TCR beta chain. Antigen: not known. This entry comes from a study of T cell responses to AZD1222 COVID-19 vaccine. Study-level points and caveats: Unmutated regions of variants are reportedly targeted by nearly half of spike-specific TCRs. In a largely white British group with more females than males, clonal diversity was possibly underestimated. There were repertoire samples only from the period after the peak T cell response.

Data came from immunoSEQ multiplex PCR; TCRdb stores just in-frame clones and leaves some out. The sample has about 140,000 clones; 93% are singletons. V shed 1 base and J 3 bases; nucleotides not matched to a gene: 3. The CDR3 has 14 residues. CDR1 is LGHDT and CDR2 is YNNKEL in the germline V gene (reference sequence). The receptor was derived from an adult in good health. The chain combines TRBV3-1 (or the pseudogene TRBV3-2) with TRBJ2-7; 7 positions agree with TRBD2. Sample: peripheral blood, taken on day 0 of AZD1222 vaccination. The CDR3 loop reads CASSQAGGSYEQYF. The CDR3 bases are TGTGCCAGCAGCCAAGCGGGGGGAAGCTACGAGCAGTACTTC.